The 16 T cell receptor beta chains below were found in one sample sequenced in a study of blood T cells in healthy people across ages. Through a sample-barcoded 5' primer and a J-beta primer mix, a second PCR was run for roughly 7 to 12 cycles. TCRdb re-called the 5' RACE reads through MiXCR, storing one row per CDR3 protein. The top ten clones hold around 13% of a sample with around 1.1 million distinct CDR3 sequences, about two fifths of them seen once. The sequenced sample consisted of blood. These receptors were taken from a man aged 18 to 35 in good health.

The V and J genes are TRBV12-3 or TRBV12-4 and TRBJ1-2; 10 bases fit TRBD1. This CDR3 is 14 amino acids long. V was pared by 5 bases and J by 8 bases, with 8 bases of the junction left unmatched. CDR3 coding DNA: TGTGCCAGCAGTCCCGGACAGGGGGTCAGGGGCTACACCTTC. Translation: CASSPGQGVRGYTF.

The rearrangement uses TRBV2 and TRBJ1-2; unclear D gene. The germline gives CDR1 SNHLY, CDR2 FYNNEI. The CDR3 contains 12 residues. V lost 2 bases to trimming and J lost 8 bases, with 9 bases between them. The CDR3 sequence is CASSELDGGYTF. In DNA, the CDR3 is TGTGCCAGCAGTGAATTGGACGGCGGCTACACCTTC.

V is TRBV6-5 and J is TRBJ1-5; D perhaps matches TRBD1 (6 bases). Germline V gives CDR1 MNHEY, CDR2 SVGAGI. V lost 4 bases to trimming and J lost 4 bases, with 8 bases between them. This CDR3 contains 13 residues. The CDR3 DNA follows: TGTGCCAGCAGTTTCGACAGGAATCAGCCCCAGCATTTT. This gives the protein CASSFDRNQPQHF.

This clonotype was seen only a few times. CDR3: CASSQDRDRDTEAFF. CDR3 nucleotide sequence: TGCGCCAGCAGCCAAGATCGGGACAGGGATACTGAAGCTTTCTTT. This chain joins TRBV4-1 and TRBJ1-1; 9 bases match TRBD1. The germline gives CDR1 MGHRA, CDR2 YSYEKL. CDR3 length: 15 residues. Trimming cost V 0 bases and J 5 bases; bases outside gene matches: 4.

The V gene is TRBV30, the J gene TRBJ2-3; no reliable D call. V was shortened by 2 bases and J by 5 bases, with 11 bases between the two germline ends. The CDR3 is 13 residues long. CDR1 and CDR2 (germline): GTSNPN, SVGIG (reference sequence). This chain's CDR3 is CAWSPNLVDTQYF. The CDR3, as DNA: TGTGCCTGGAGTCCGAATCTGGTAGATACGCAGTATTTT.

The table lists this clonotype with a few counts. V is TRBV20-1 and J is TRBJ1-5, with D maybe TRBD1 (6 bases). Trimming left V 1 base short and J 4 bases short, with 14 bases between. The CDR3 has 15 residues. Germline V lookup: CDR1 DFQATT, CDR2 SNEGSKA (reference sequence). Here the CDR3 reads CSARGIQGLNQPQHF. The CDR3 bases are TGCAGTGCTAGAGGAATACAGGGCCTAAATCAGCCCCAGCATTTT.

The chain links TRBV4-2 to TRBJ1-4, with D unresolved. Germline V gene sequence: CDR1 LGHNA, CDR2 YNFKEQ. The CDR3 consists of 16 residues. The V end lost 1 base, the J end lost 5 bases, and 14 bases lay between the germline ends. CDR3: CASSQGEREGNEKLFF. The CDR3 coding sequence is TGTGCCAGCAGCCAAGGGGAGAGGGAGGGAAATGAAAAACTGTTTTTT.

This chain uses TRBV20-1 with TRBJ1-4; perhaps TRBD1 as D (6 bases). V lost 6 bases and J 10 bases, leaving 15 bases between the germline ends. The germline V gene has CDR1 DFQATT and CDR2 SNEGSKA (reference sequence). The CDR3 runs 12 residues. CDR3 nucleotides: TGCAGTGCCCCGGGGGGGGGCGGAAAACTGTTTTTT. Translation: CSAPGGGGKLFF.

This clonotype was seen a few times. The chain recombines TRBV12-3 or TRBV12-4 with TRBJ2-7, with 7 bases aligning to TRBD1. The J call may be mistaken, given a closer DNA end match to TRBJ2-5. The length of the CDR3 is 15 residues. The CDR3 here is CASSLTGSVWETQYF. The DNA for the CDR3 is TGTGCCAGCAGTCTGACAGGGAGTGTGTGGGAGACCCAGTACTTC.

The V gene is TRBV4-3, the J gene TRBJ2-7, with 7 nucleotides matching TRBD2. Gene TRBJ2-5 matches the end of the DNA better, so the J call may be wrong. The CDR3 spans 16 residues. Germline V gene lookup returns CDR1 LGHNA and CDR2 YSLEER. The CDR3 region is CASSQDFGVGGKTQYF. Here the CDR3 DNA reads TGCGCCAGCAGCCAAGATTTCGGGGTGGGGGGGAAGACCCAGTACTTC.

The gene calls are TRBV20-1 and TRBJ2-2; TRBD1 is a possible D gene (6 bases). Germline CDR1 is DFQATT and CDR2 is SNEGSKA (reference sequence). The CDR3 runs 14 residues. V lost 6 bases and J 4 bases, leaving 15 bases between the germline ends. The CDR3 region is CSAGLTGFTGELFF. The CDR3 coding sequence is TGCAGTGCCGGATTAACAGGGTTCACCGGGGAGCTGTTTTTT.

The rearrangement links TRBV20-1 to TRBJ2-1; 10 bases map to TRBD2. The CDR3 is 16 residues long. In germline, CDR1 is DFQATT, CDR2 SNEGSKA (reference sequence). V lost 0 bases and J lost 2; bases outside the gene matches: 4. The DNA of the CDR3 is TGCAGTGCTAGAGACCTAGCGGGGGAAGCCTACAATGAGCAGTTCTTC. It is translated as CSARDLAGEAYNEQFF.

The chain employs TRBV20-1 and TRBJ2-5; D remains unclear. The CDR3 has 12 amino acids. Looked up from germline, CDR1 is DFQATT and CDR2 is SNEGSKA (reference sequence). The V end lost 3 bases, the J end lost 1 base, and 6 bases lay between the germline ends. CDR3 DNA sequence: TGCAGTGCTAGCGCCATCCAAGAGACCCAGTACTTC. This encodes CSASAIQETQYF.

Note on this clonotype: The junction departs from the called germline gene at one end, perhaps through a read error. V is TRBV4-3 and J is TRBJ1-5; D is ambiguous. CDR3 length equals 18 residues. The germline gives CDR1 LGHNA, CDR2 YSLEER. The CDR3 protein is CASSQDVTGKYSNQSQHF. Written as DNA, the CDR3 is TGCGCCAGCAGCCAAGACGTTACCGGCAAGTATAGCAATCAGTCCCAGCATTTT.

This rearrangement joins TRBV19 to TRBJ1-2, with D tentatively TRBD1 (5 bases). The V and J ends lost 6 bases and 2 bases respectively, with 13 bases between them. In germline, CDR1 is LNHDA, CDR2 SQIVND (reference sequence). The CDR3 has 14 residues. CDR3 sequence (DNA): TGTGCCAGTAGCCTCTTGGGGGAAAACTATGGCTACACCTTC. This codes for CASSLLGENYGYTF.

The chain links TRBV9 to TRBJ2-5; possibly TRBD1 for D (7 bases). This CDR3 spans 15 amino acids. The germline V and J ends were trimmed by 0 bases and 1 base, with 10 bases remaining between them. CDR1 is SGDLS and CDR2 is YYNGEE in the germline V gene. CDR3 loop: CASSVGGTAQETQYF. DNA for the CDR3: TGTGCCAGCAGCGTAGGCGGGACAGCCCAAGAGACCCAGTACTTC.